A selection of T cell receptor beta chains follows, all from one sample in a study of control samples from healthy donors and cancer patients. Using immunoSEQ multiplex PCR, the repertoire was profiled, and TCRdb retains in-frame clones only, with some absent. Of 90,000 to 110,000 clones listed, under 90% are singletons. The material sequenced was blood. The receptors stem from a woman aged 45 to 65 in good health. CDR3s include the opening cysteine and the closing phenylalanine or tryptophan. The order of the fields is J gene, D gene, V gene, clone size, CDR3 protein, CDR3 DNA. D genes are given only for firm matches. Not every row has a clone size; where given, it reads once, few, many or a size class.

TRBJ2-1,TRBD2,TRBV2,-,CASRPTTSGMWNEQFF,TGTGCCAGCAGGCCGACGACTAGCGGGATGTGGAATGAGCAGTTCTTC
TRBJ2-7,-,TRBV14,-,CASSQFDEQYF,TGTGCCAGCAGCCAATTTGACGAGCAGTACTTC
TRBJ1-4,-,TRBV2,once,CASRRGPGNEKLFF,TGTGCCAGCAGGAGGGGACCTGGGAATGAAAAACTGTTTTTT
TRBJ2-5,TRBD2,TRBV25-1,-,CASSDPSGSRKETQYF,TGTGCCAGCAGTGATCCTAGCGGGAGCCGAAAAGAGACCCAGTACTTC
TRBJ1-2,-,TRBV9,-,CASSVGQNYGYTF,TGTGCCAGCAGCGTAGGTCAGAACTATGGCTACACCTTC
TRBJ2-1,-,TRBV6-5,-,CASSLAGAINEQFF,TGTGCCAGCAGCCTGGCGGGGGCGATAAATGAGCAGTTCTTC
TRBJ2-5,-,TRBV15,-,CATSRGQETQYF,TGTGCCACCAGCAGAGGACAAGAGACCCAGTACTTC
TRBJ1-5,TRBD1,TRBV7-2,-,CASSVQGDQPQHF,TGTGCCAGCAGCGTTCAGGGGGATCAGCCCCAGCATTTT
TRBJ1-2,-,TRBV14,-,CASSQARGPGYTF,TGTGCCAGCAGCCAAGCGCGGGGCCCGGGCTACACCTTC
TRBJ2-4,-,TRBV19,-,CASSPTGIKNIQYF,TGTGCCAGTAGTCCCACTGGGATCAAAAACATTCAGTACTTC
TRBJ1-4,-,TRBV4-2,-,CASSQERGATNEKLFF,TGTGCCAGCAGCCAAGAGAGAGGGGCAACTAATGAAAAACTGTTTTTT
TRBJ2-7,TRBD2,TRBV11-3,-,CASTLNPSGSYEQYF,TGTGCCAGCACCCTAAACCCTAGCGGATCCTACGAGCAGTACTTC
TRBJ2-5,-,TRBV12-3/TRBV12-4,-,CASSRGRQETQYF,TGTGCCAGCTCGCGAGGAAGGCAAGAGACCCAGTACTTC
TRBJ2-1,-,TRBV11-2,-,CASTPGAYNEQFF,TGTGCCAGCACCCCGGGAGCTTACAATGAGCAGTTCTTC
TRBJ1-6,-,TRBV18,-,CASSRTENSPLHF,TGTGCCAGCTCACGTACAGAGAATTCACCCCTCCACTTT
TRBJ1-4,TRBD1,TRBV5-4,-,CASSYRGGEKLFF,TGTGCCAGCAGTTACAGGGGAGGGGAAAAACTGTTTTTT
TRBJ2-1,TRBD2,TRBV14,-,CASSQDNPLGLAGRHSYNEQFF,TGTGCCAGCAGCCAAGATAATCCTTTAGGACTAGCGGGGAGACACTCCTACAATGAGCAGTTCTTC
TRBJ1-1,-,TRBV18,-,CASSYQGFGTEAFF,TGTGCCAGCTCTTACCAGGGGTTCGGCACTGAAGCTTTCTTT
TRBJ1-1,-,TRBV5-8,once,CASHLGGGTEAFF,TGTGCCTCCCATTTGGGGGGTGGCACTGAAGCTTTCTTT
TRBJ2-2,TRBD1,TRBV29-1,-,CSARDRASRNTGELFF,TGCAGCGCCCGGGACAGGGCAAGTAGGAACACCGGGGAGCTGTTTTTT
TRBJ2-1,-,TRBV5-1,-,CASSLRTTGRNEQFF,TGCGCCAGCAGCTTGAGGACGACAGGTCGTAATGAGCAGTTCTTC
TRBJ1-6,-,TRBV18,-,CASSPTGIDSPLHF,TGTGCCAGCTCACCCACGGGGATAGATTCACCCCTCCACTTT
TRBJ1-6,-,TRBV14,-,CASSRINSPLHF,TGTGCCAGCAGCCGTATTAATTCACCCCTCCACTTT
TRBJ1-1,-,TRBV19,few,CASSFDKNTEAFF,TGTGCCAGTAGTTTCGACAAGAACACTGAAGCTTTCTTT
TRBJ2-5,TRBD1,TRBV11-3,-,CASSLTGTGQETQYF,TGTGCCAGCAGCTTAACAGGGACAGGACAAGAGACCCAGTACTTC
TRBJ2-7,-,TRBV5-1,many,CASSSIQGGGEQYF,TGCGCCAGCAGCTCCATACAGGGAGGCGGCGAGCAGTACTTC
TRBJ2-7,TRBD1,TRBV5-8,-,CASSLQGSYEQYF,TGTGCCAGCAGCTTACAGGGGTCCTACGAGCAGTACTTC